What follows describes a single T cell receptor beta chain. Its antigen is as yet unknown. The protocol was immunoSEQ multiplex PCR, while the TCRdb copy is restricted to in-frame clones and leaves out a portion. Among 100,000 to 150,000 clones listed, 80% to 95% were seen once. The data derive from a study of T cell responses to AZD1222 COVID-19 vaccine. Germline V CDR1 and CDR2: SEHNR, FQNEAQ (reference sequence). The V segment lost 5 bases and the J segment 0 bases; nucleotides outside the gene matches: 10. The CDR3 runs 17 residues. Whole-study results and caveats: Sampled repertoires all dated from after the peak T cell response.

The input for sequencing was peripheral blood, taken 28 days after the second AZD1222 dose. This chain connects TRBV7-9 to TRBJ1-5; 7 positions agree with TRBD1. This clonotype was sampled from an adult who received the AZD1222 COVID-19 vaccine. The CDR3 spells CASSPGDRTDSNQPQHF. As DNA, the CDR3 is TGTGCCAGCAGCCCGGGGGACAGAACAGATAGCAATCAGCCCCAGCATTTT.